The clone carrying this T cell receptor (beta chain) turned up a few times. Its specificity is not known. The data were taken from a study of T cell repertoires in cytomegalovirus infection. Study-level points and caveats: Within the response measured ex vivo, HLA-C-restricted CMV-specific TCR beta clonotypes were dominant.

TCRdb called the reads again in MiXCR, with one record for every CDR3 protein. The table includes a few hundred thousand distinct CDR3 sequences, 15% to 20% detected once. The V end lost 1 base, the J end lost 4 bases, and 11 bases lay between the germline ends. There are 14 residues in the CDR3. Per germline, CDR1 PRHDT and CDR2 FYEKMQ (reference sequence). Source material: CD8+ T cells from PBMCs. This chain connects TRBV13 to TRBJ2-7; D not certain. The origin of this receptor is a human donor in good health (CMV status not recorded). Some clones in this sample may be carry-over from other donors' samples. The CDR3 sequence: CASSLEAGRYEQYF. DNA for the CDR3: TGTGCCAGCAGCTTAGAGGCAGGAAGGTACGAGCAGTACTTC.